What follows are 13 T cell receptor beta chains derived from one specimen sequenced in a study of blood T cell repertoires in COVID-19. Assay: immunoSEQ multiplex PCR; the TCRdb copy retains only in-frame clones and omits some. The table has some 350,000 clones, about 89% seen once; the top ten hold about 5.2%. The material sequenced was PBMCs or T cells enriched from blood (not recorded which). These receptors all come from a woman younger than 45 who had recovered from COVID-19.

This sequence joins TRBV19 and TRBJ2-1, with TRBD2 as a possible D gene (7 bases). CDR3 length equals 16 residues. The V end lost 1 base, the J end lost 5 bases, and 15 bases lay between the germline ends. Germline lookup yields CDR1 LNHDA and CDR2 SQIVND (reference sequence). In DNA form, the CDR3 reads TGTGCCAGTAGTATAGTCGCGGGGGCAAGAAACAATGAGCAGTTCTTC. Amino acid sequence: CASSIVAGARNNEQFF.

CDR3: CASRPGTGVAYEQYF. In DNA form, the CDR3 reads TGTGCCAGCAGACCCGGGACAGGGGTTGCGTACGAGCAGTACTTC. V gene TRBV27 combines with J gene TRBJ2-7; 10 nucleotides align to TRBD1. The CDR3 consists of 15 residues. Trimming cost V 6 bases and J 4 bases; bases outside gene matches: 9. CDR1 MNHEY and CDR2 SMNVEV come from the germline V gene (reference sequence).

The chain carries TRBV12-3 or TRBV12-4 and TRBJ1-2; D not resolved. The ends were cut back, 6 bases at V and 8 bases at J, with 10 bases in the middle. This CDR3 has 11 residues. The CDR3 coding sequence is TGTGCCAGCAGCCGGGCGGGGGGCTACACCTTC. As protein: CASSRAGGYTF.

This chain uses TRBV5-1 with TRBJ1-4; D is ambiguous. Germline assignment: CDR1 SGHRS and CDR2 YFSETQ. The CDR3 contains 12 residues. V was trimmed by 2 bases and J by 5 bases, leaving 4 bases between them. The CDR3 coding sequence is TGCGCCAGCAGCTTCCAAAATGAAAAACTGTTTTTT. It specifies CASSFQNEKLFF.

The chain has TRBV6-4 and TRBJ1-1; D is perhaps TRBD1 (5 bases). The CDR3 totals 13 residues. The V end lost 2 bases, the J end lost 8 bases, and 12 bases lay between the germline ends. Germline V CDR1 and CDR2: MRHNA, SNTAGT. The CDR3, as DNA: TGTGCCAGCAGTGACACGCAACGGACAGAAGCTTTCTTT. The encoded protein is CASSDTQRTEAFF.

This chain uses TRBV6-5 with TRBJ2-1, with 9 positions matching TRBD2. Germline trimming cut 8 bases from V and 4 bases from J; bases unmatched to any gene: 6. Germline V gene sequence: CDR1 MNHEY, CDR2 SVGAGI. The CDR3 contains 14 residues. The CDR3 nucleotides are TGTGCCAGCCAGACTAGCGGCCGATACAATGAGCAGTTCTTC. Protein sequence: CASQTSGRYNEQFF.

The genes are TRBV5-1 and TRBJ1-1; D is unresolved. Germline V gives CDR1 SGHRS, CDR2 YFSETQ. The germline V and J ends were trimmed by 4 bases and 1 base, with 17 bases remaining between them. This CDR3 region has 16 residues. CDR3 amino acids: CASSAIRGEGNTEAFF. CDR3 sequence (DNA): TGCGCCAGCAGCGCCATTCGTGGGGAGGGGAACACTGAAGCTTTCTTT.

The chain couples TRBV10-3 to TRBJ1-2, with a tentative D call TRBD1 (6 bases). Germline CDR1 ENHRY, CDR2 SYGVKD. The CDR3 covers 13 residues. The germline V and J ends were trimmed by 7 bases and 2 bases, with 11 bases remaining between them. The CDR3 DNA sequence: TGTGCCATCACCACAGGGCAGAACTATGGCTACACCTTC. Protein product: CAITTGQNYGYTF.

The chain recombines TRBV5-4 with TRBJ1-1, with TRBD1 identical over 11 bases. CDR1 is SGHNT and CDR2 is YYREEE in the germline V gene (reference sequence). V shed 4 bases and J 4 bases; nucleotides not matched to a gene: 3. The CDR3 sequence is 14 residues long. The CDR3 sequence is CASSQDRGLTEAFF. CDR3 DNA: TGTGCCAGCAGCCAGGACAGGGGGCTCACTGAAGCTTTCTTT.

CDR3 loop: CASSQDSLGATNEKLFF. Written as DNA, the CDR3 is TGTGCCAGCAGCCAAGATTCGTTAGGGGCAACTAATGAAAAACTGTTTTTT. The J gene is TRBJ1-4, the V gene TRBV4-2; weak D call: TRBD1 (5 bases). The CDR3 is 17 amino acids. Germline V lookup: CDR1 LGHNA, CDR2 YNFKEQ. Deletions cut 0 bases from V and 0 bases from J, with 11 bases between.

About this clone itself: A single base separates this from a much larger clone, so it may be a read error. This specimen includes other DNA sequences encoding the same CDR3. This rearrangement joins TRBV4-1 to TRBJ1-1; tentative D call: TRBD1 (6 bases). This CDR3 is built from 13 residues. V was cut by 3 bases and J by 1 base, with 6 bases left in between. The V gene's germline CDR1 is MGHRA and CDR2 YSYEKL. Here the CDR3 DNA reads TGCGCCAGCAGCCAGGGACAGAACACTGAAGCTTTCTTT. It encodes CASSQGQNTEAFF.

The rearrangement joins TRBV5-1 to TRBJ1-1; tentative D call: TRBD1 (5 bases). CDR1 is SGHRS, CDR2 YFSETQ, per germline. V lost 4 bases, J lost 0 bases, and 16 bases lay in between. This CDR3 is built from 16 residues. CDR3 in DNA: TGCGCCAGCAGCCCAGCCAGGGCAGGTGTGAACACTGAAGCTTTCTTT. Its translation: CASSPARAGVNTEAFF.

The chain couples TRBV5-5 to TRBJ2-3; 8 bases line up with TRBD1. The V segment lost 4 bases and the J segment 5 bases; nucleotides outside the gene matches: 6. Germline assignment: CDR1 SGHKS and CDR2 YYEKEE (reference sequence). This CDR3 has 14 amino acids. CDR3 loop: CASSGGQVEDTQYF. CDR3 coding DNA: TGTGCCAGCAGCGGGGGACAGGTCGAAGATACGCAGTATTTT.